This T cell receptor (beta chain) was found in a study of cytomegalovirus exposure and HLA in healthy donors. Study outcomes and limitations: According to the study, approximately 150 TCR beta chains were cytomegalovirus-associated.

Using immunoSEQ multiplex PCR, the repertoire was profiled, and TCRdb retains in-frame clones only, with some absent. The sample lists tens of thousands of clones, about 95% seen once, with 0.5% to 0.65% in the top ten. The CDR3 contains 13 residues. The V and J ends lost 6 bases and 4 bases respectively, with 12 bases between them. Germline CDR1 LNHDA, CDR2 SQIVND (reference sequence). Notes on this clone: Its antigen is not identified.

Source material: PBMCs. The receptor comes from a woman younger than 30 in good health and CMV-seronegative. J is TRBJ1-1 and V is TRBV19; unclear D gene. The CDR3 is CASRAVRGTEAFF. DNA for the CDR3: TGTGCCAGTAGAGCTGTACGAGGCACTGAAGCTTTCTTT.